This T cell receptor beta chain came from a study of T and B cells in COVID-19 patients. Overall study context: COVID-19 patients gave peripheral blood either during active infection or after recovery. Critical illness requiring mechanical ventilation or extracorporeal membrane oxygenation affected 12 of 20 active-infection patients. Most recovered patients had mild to moderate COVID-19 treated as outpatients.

After removal of 5 bases from V and 2 bases from J, the junction contained 9 bases not matched to a gene. Germline V gene data show CDR1 as SGHTA and CDR2 as FQGNSA. This CDR3 comprises 16 residues. TRB was amplified from approximately 250-500 ng of blood genomic DNA. Multiplex PCR with BIOMED2 TRB-A/B primer pools amplified TRB rearrangements. TCRdb fed the multiplex PCR reads into MiXCR, producing one record per CDR3 protein. Here the sample spans approximately 3,000 distinct CDR3 sequences, approximately 24% being singletons. The V gene is TRBV7-2, the J gene TRBJ2-5; 9 nucleotides match TRBD1. Input material: blood. The source of this sequence is a human donor with active COVID-19. CDR3 sequence (DNA): TGTGCCAGCAGCCATTACGGGACAGGGCCACAAGAGACCCAGTACTTC. It is translated as CASSHYGTGPQETQYF.